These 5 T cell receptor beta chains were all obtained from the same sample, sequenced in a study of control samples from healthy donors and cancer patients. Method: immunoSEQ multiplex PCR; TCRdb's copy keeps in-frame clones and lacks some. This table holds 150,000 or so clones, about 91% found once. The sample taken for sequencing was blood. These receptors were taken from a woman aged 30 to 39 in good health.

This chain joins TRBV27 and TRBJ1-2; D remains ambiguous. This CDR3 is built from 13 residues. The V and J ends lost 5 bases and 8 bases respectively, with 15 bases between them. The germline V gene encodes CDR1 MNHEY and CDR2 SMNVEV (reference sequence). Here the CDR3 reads CASSPTGWRGYTF. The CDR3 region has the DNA TGTGCCAGCAGTCCGACGGGGTGGAGGGGCTACACCTTC.

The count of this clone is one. The CDR3 is CASKMGQVGSYEQYF. CDR3 nucleotide sequence: TGTGCCAGCAAAATGGGACAAGTGGGCTCCTACGAGCAGTACTTC. The genes are TRBV7-8 and TRBJ2-7; possibly TRBD1 for D (6 bases). The germline gives CDR1 SGHVS, CDR2 FQNEAQ. The V and J ends lost 7 bases and 0 bases respectively, with 16 bases between them. The CDR3 is 15 amino acids.

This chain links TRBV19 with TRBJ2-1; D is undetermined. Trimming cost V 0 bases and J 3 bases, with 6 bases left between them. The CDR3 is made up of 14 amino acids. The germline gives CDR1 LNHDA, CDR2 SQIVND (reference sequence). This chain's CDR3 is CASSIERIYNEQFF. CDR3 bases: TGTGCCAGTAGTATAGAGAGGATCTACAATGAGCAGTTCTTC. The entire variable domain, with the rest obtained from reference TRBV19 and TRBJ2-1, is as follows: DGGITQSPKYLFRKEGQNVTLSCEQNLNHDAMYWYRQDPGQGLRLIYYSQIVNDFQKGDIAEGYSVSREKKESFPLTVTSAQKNPTAFYLCASSIERIYNEQFFGPGTRLTVL.

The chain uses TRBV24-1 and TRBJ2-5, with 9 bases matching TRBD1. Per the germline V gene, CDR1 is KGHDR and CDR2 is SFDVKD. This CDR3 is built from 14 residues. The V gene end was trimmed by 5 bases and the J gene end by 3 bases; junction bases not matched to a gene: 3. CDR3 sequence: CATSGRTGEETQYF. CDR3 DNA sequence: TGTGCCACCAGTGGTCGGACAGGGGAAGAGACCCAGTACTTC.

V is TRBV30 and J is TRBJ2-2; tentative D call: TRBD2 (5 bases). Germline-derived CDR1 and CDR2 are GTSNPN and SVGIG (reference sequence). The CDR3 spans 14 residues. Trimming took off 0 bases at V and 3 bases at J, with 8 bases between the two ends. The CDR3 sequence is CAWSVAVYTGELFF. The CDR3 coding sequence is TGTGCCTGGAGTGTAGCGGTTTACACCGGGGAGCTGTTTTTT.